This passage covers 10 T cell receptor beta chains from one sample sequenced in a study of blood T cell repertoires in COVID-19. Repertoires were generated with immunoSEQ multiplex PCR, while TCRdb's copy carries only in-frame clones and drops some. The repertoire consists of around 78,000 clones, with 75% to 90% occurring once and the leading ten covering approximately 6.3%. Sequencing was performed on peripheral blood. The receptors derive from a man in his forties or fifties with active COVID-19.

This clone was observed a single time. The genes are TRBV5-1 and TRBJ2-6; possibly TRBD2 for D (6 bases). The CDR3 has 16 residues. CDR1 is SGHRS, CDR2 YFSETQ, per germline. V was pared by 4 bases and J by 1 base, with 12 bases between. CDR3 in DNA: TGCGCCAGCAGCGCCGAGGGACTTTCTGGGGCCAACGTCCTGACTTTC. Amino acid sequence: CASSAEGLSGANVLTF.

The sample holds one count of this clone. This sequence joins TRBV7-8 and TRBJ1-1; D unresolved. The CDR3 has 14 residues. The germline CDR1 and CDR2 sequences are SGHVS and FQNEAQ. Trimming pared 1 base from V and 3 bases from J, leaving 9 bases between. The DNA of the CDR3 is TGTGCCAGCAGCTTAGGCGGCACGGACACTGAAGCTTTCTTT. Translation gives CASSLGGTDTEAFF. Full variable domain (rest looked up from reference TRBV7-8 and TRBJ1-1): GAGVSQSPRYKVAKRGQDVALRCDPISGHVSLFWYQQALGQGPEFLTYFQNEAQLDKSGLPSDRFFAERPEGSVSTLKIQRTQQEDSAVYLCASSLGGTDTEAFFGQGTRLTVV.

V is TRBV29-1 and J is TRBJ1-3, with D possibly matching TRBD1 (5 bases). The CDR3 runs 13 residues. Trimming removed 4 bases from V and 0 bases from J, with 7 bases in between. Germline V gene lookup returns CDR1 SQVTM and CDR2 ANQGSEA. The CDR3 reads CSVGGSSGNTIYF. CDR3 in DNA: TGCAGCGTTGGGGGCTCCTCTGGAAACACCATATATTTT.

The sample holds one count of this clone. In nucleotides, the CDR3 is TGTGCCAGCAGTTTGGACGGGAGAGGGGGCTACTCTGGAAACACCATATATTTT. Translated: CASSLDGRGGYSGNTIYF. V and J are TRBV27 and TRBJ1-3, with 7 bases aligning to TRBD1. The CDR3 is 18 amino acids. After removal of 3 bases from V and 0 bases from J, the junction contained 11 bases not matched to a gene. CDR1 is MNHEY and CDR2 is SMNVEV in the germline V gene (reference sequence).

This sequence joins TRBV25-1 and TRBJ1-1; possibly TRBD1 for D (5 bases). The V gene's germline CDR1 is MGHDK and CDR2 SYGVNS. V lost 7 bases and J 1 base, leaving 7 bases between the germline ends. There are 12 residues in the CDR3. This chain's CDR3 is CASKGPNTEAFF. The CDR3 nucleotides read TGTGCCAGCAAGGGGCCGAACACTGAAGCTTTCTTT.

The V and J genes are TRBV11-2 and TRBJ1-2; 9 nucleotides line up with TRBD1. The CDR3 is 16 residues long. Germline V gene lookup returns CDR1 SGHAT and CDR2 FQNNGV. J was trimmed by 5 bases and V by 3 bases; bases with no gene match: 10. The chain's CDR3 is CASSFRSQGARYGYTF. The CDR3 DNA sequence: TGTGCCAGCAGCTTTAGGTCACAGGGGGCGCGGTATGGCTACACCTTC.

The chain has TRBV4-1 and TRBJ2-2; a possible D gene is TRBD1 (5 bases). This CDR3 contains 15 residues. CDR1 is MGHRA and CDR2 is YSYEKL in the germline V gene. The V end was cut by 4 bases, the J end by 4 bases, with 13 bases between. Here the CDR3 DNA reads TGCGCCAGCAGCCTCAGGGCTAGAGGCACCGGGGAGCTGTTTTTT. Its translation is CASSLRARGTGELFF.

The chain employs TRBV7-2 and TRBJ1-1; no definite D call. CDR1 and CDR2 (germline): SGHTA, FQGNSA. This CDR3 contains 15 residues. V was pared by 4 bases and J by 0 bases, with 12 bases between. The CDR3 loop is CASSSFDKLNTEAFF. The CDR3 DNA follows: TGTGCCAGCAGCTCTTTCGACAAGTTGAACACTGAAGCTTTCTTT.

This rearrangement joins TRBV3-1 (or the pseudogene TRBV3-2) to TRBJ2-3; 10 bases map to TRBD2. In germline, CDR1 is LGHDT, CDR2 YNNKEL (reference sequence). The CDR3 has 17 residues. Trimming at V came to 4 bases and at J to 4 bases, leaving 11 bases not matched to a gene. The CDR3 region is CASSRPPSGGAADTQYF. Here the CDR3 DNA reads TGTGCCAGCAGCCGTCCCCCCAGCGGGGGGGCCGCAGATACGCAGTATTTT.

The chain has TRBV5-5 and TRBJ2-2, with a tentative D call TRBD2 (6 bases). CDR3 length equals 15 residues. CDR1 and CDR2 from the germline V gene are SGHKS and YYEKEE (reference sequence). The V and J ends lost 2 bases and 3 bases respectively, with 11 bases between them. CDR3 sequence (DNA): TGTGCCAGCAGCTTTAGAGTAGCGGACACCGGGGAGCTGTTTTTT. Translating it yields CASSFRVADTGELFF. Variable domain in full (rest from reference TRBV5-5 and TRBJ2-2): DAGVTQSPTHLIKTRGQQVTLRCSPISGHKSVSWYQQVLGQGPQFIFQYYEKEERGRGNFPDRFSARQFPNYSSELNVNALLLGDSALYLCASSFRVADTGELFFGEGSRLTVL.